This entry lists 28 T cell receptor beta chains sequenced from one sample in a study of T cells expressing NK-cell markers. After re-calling the 5' RACE reads, TCRdb lists one entry per CDR3 protein, DNA absent. The table for this sample gives some 500,000 distinct CDR3 sequences. Sequencing was carried out using blood T cells: a sorted CD56 or NKG2C T cell subset, CD4+ or CD8+ T cells, or bulk PBMC T cells (not recorded which). These receptors all come from a woman aged 45-65 years in good health.

The gene calls are TRBV11-2 and TRBJ1-1; the D gene TCRdb calls, TRBD1, cannot be checked with no DNA. This CDR3 is built from 15 residues. The germline V gene has CDR1 SGHAT and CDR2 FQNNGV. The CDR3 loop reads CASRSRAGRGAEAFF. The entire variable domain, with the rest obtained from reference TRBV11-2 and TRBJ1-1, is as follows: EAGVAQSPRYKIIEKRQSVAFWCNPISGHATLYWYQQILGQGPKLLIQFQNNGVVDDSQLPKDRFSAERLKGVDSTLKIQPAKLEDSAVYLCASRSRAGRGAEAFFGQGTRLTVV.

This chain uses TRBV27 with TRBJ2-2; TCRdb selects TRBD2, and the lack of DNA leaves this call unchecked. The CDR3 length is 15 residues. Germline assignment: CDR1 MNHEY and CDR2 SMNVEV (reference sequence). The CDR3 protein is CATGLAGPNTGELFF.

This chain connects TRBV5-1 to TRBJ2-7; the D call from TCRdb, TRBD1, cannot be confirmed without DNA. Germline V gene sequence: CDR1 SGHRS, CDR2 YFSETQ. This CDR3 is 15 amino acids long. The CDR3 region is CASSLEGGPGSEQYF.

The chain couples TRBV25-1 to TRBJ1-4. The length of the CDR3 is 16 residues. Germline V gene sequence: CDR1 MGHDK, CDR2 SYGVNS. The CDR3 loop reads CASSSVLGLGSEKLFF.

The chain links TRBV29-1 to TRBJ1-2. The CDR3 is 11 residues long. Germline V gene data show CDR1 as SQVTM and CDR2 as ANQGSEA. The CDR3 region is CSGVAGYGYTF.

The rearrangement links TRBV27 to TRBJ1-1; TCRdb returns TRBD1, unconfirmable since there is no DNA. The V gene's germline CDR1 is MNHEY and CDR2 SMNVEV (reference sequence). The CDR3 is 14 amino acids. CDR3: CATRDHRGGTEAFF.

The genes are TRBV12-3 or TRBV12-4 and TRBJ1-4; TCRdb reports TRBD1, a call that lacks DNA to check it against. The CDR3 runs to 13 residues. Here the CDR3 reads CAGEQGTNEKLFF.

The chain employs TRBV20-1 and TRBJ2-1; the D gene TCRdb calls, TRBD1, cannot be checked with no DNA. Germline V CDR1 and CDR2: DFQATT, SNEGSKA (reference sequence). This CDR3 is 16 amino acids long. This chain's CDR3 is CSARDEKQGAFGEQFF.

The chain is built from TRBV30 and TRBJ1-1. CDR3 length: 13 residues. Germline assignment: CDR1 GTSNPN and CDR2 SVGIG (reference sequence). The CDR3: CAWRRSANTEAFF.

The V gene is TRBV10-3, the J gene TRBJ2-3; TCRdb selects TRBD2, and the lack of DNA leaves this call unchecked. CDR1 is ENHRY, CDR2 SYGVKD, per germline. CDR3 length: 13 amino acids. Here the CDR3 reads CAIRGGNPDTQYF.

This chain joins TRBV14 and TRBJ1-3. The CDR3 is 14 amino acids. The germline gives CDR1 SGHDN, CDR2 FVKESK. The CDR3: CASSQGGPGNTIYF.

The genes are TRBV25-1 and TRBJ1-4; the TCRdb D gene call, TRBD1, has no DNA to confirm it. The germline V gene has CDR1 MGHDK and CDR2 SYGVNS. The CDR3 runs 16 residues. The CDR3 loop reads CASSETQGGRREKLFF. The whole variable domain, filled in from reference TRBV25-1 and TRBJ1-4, reads EADIYQTPRYLVIGTGKKITLECSQTMGHDKMYWYQQDPGMELHLIHYSYGVNSTEKGDLSSESTVSRIRTEHFPLTLESARPSHTSQYLCASSETQGGRREKLFFGSGTQLSVL.

The chain is built from TRBV20-1 and TRBJ2-4; TCRdb outputs TRBD2, but without DNA this stays unchecked. CDR3 length equals 13 residues. Germline CDR1 DFQATT, CDR2 SNEGSKA (reference sequence). CDR3 sequence: CSARVRRNYIQYF.

V and J are TRBV5-1 and TRBJ2-3; TCRdb reports TRBD1, a call that lacks DNA to check it against. Per the germline V gene, CDR1 is SGHRS and CDR2 is YFSETQ. This CDR3 is 15 amino acids long. The CDR3 loop reads CASSLGQAYTDTQYF.

The rearrangement joins TRBV12-3 or TRBV12-4 to TRBJ2-4; the D gene TCRdb calls, TRBD1, cannot be checked with no DNA. The length of the CDR3 is 15 residues. This chain's CDR3 is CASRPDRIAKNIQYF.

This chain links TRBV5-1 with TRBJ1-1. Germline CDR1 reads SGHRS; CDR2 reads YFSETQ. The CDR3 is 14 residues long. CDR3 amino acids: CASSLTLKNTEAFF.

The gene calls are TRBV4-1 and TRBJ2-1; the D call from TCRdb, TRBD2, cannot be confirmed without DNA. CDR1 MGHRA and CDR2 YSYEKL come from the germline V gene. This CDR3 region has 16 residues. CDR3 sequence: CASSQDLGLAGGEQFF.

The chain uses TRBV2 and TRBJ1-2; as DNA is missing, the TRBD1 call by TCRdb cannot be tested. Looked up from germline, CDR1 is SNHLY and CDR2 is FYNNEI. The CDR3 has 14 residues. CDR3 amino acids: CASTEGFYNYGYTF.

The CDR3 sequence: CASRQPQDTQYF. The rearrangement links TRBV12-3 or TRBV12-4 to TRBJ2-3; TCRdb picks TRBD1, but there is no DNA to check that call. The CDR3 length is 12 residues.

The genes are TRBV6-5 and TRBJ2-1; TCRdb names TRBD2, which stays unverified in the absence of DNA. The CDR3 sequence is 19 residues long. Germline CDR1 and CDR2: MNHEY and SVGAGI. The CDR3: CASSYLPKLAGGPGNEQFF.

V gene TRBV25-1 combines with J gene TRBJ2-2; TCRdb's D call of TRBD1 is untestable without DNA. The CDR3 consists of 15 residues. Germline CDR1 MGHDK, CDR2 SYGVNS. CDR3 residues: CASSEWGQATGELFF. Drawing the rest from reference TRBV25-1 and TRBJ2-2, the complete variable domain is EADIYQTPRYLVIGTGKKITLECSQTMGHDKMYWYQQDPGMELHLIHYSYGVNSTEKGDLSSESTVSRIRTEHFPLTLESARPSHTSQYLCASSEWGQATGELFFGEGSRLTVL.

The rearrangement joins TRBV10-3 to TRBJ2-7; the TRBD1 assignment by TCRdb is unverifiable without DNA. Germline loops: CDR1 ENHRY, CDR2 SYGVKD. The CDR3 is 12 amino acids. The CDR3 loop reads CAISLGGGEQYF.

The chain combines TRBV25-1 with TRBJ1-1. Germline loops: CDR1 MGHDK, CDR2 SYGVNS. This CDR3 is 13 amino acids long. The CDR3 loop is CASSELTYTEAFF.

This chain links TRBV5-1 with TRBJ2-1. The CDR3 is made up of 11 amino acids. Germline lookup yields CDR1 SGHRS and CDR2 YFSETQ. The CDR3 loop is CASSRYNEQFF.

V usage is TRBV2 and J usage is TRBJ1-5; absent DNA, TCRdb's TRBD1 call cannot be checked. Germline-derived CDR1 and CDR2 are SNHLY and FYNNEI. The CDR3 contains 14 residues. CDR3: CASKDRVFNQPQHF.

The chain recombines TRBV10-3 with TRBJ2-7. This CDR3 spans 13 amino acids. Germline CDR1 reads ENHRY; CDR2 reads SYGVKD. The CDR3 protein is CAISDVKPYEQYF.

The chain joins TRBV7-9 to TRBJ1-2; TCRdb calls TRBD1, which cannot be checked without DNA. CDR1 is SEHNR and CDR2 is FQNEAQ in the germline V gene (reference sequence). This CDR3 comprises 14 residues. CDR3 protein: CASASPGTGDGYTF.

The genes are TRBV20-1 and TRBJ2-1; TCRdb designates TRBD2, a call that cannot be tested without DNA. Germline V gives CDR1 DFQATT, CDR2 SNEGSKA (reference sequence). The CDR3 runs to 16 residues. The CDR3 sequence: CSARDFRAGGYNEQFF.